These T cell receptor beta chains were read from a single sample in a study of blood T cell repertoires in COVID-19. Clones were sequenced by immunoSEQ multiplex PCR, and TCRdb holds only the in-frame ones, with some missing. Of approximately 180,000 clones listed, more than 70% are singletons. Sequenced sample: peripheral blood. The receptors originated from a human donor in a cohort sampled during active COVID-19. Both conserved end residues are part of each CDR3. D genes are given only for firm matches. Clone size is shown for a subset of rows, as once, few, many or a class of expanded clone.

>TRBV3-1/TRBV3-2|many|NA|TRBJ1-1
TGTGCCAGCAGCCAATGGGAGGGCGACCTGAACACTGAAGCTTTCTTT
CASSQWEGDLNTEAFF
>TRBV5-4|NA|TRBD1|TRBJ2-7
TGTGCCAGCAGCCCAAGGGACAGGATCTACGAGCAGTACTTC
CASSPRDRIYEQYF
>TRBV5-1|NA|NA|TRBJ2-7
TGCGCCAGCAGCTTGATGGGTAGCAACGAGCAGTACTTC
CASSLMGSNEQYF
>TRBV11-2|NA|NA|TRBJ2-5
TGTGCCAGCAGGAGGGAAGAGACCCAGTACTTC
CASRREETQYF
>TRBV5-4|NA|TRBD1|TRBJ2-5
TGTGCCAGCAGCCCACAGGGGGTGGGGGAGACCCAGTACTTC
CASSPQGVGETQYF
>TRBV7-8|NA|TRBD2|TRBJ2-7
TGTGCCAGCAGCTCAGGGACTAGCGGGAGTCATTACTTC
CASSSGTSGSHYF
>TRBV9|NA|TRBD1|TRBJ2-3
TGTGCCAGCAGCACTGCCGGGACAGGGATCACAGATACGCAGTATTTT
CASSTAGTGITDTQYF
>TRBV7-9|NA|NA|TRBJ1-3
TGTGCCAGCAGCACCGCTGGGAGGGTTAACCCCCCTAGCTCTGGAAACACCATATATTTT
CASSTAGRVNPPSSGNTIYF
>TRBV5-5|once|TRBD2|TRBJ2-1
TGTGCCAGCAGCTTGGGAGGGACTAGCGGGAGCAATGAGCAGTTCTTC
CASSLGGTSGSNEQFF
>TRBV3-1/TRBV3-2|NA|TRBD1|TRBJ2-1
TGTGCCAGCAGCCATCCCGGGACAGGGAACAATGAGCAGTTCTTC
CASSHPGTGNNEQFF
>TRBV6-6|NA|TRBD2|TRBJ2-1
TGTGCCAGCAGTTACGACCCTAGTAGCGGGAGTAATGAGCAGTTCTTC
CASSYDPSSGSNEQFF
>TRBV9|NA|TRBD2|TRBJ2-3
TGTGCCAGCAGCACCGGACTAGCGGGGGCAGATACGCAGTATTTT
CASSTGLAGADTQYF
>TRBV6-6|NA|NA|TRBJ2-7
TGTGCCAGCACTTCCGTTGGGGGGGGCACCTACGAGCAGTACTTC
CASTSVGGGTYEQYF
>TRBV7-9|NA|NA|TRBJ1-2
TGTGCCAGCAGCCCTCGTGGAGGGCGAGGCTATGGCTACACCTTC
CASSPRGGRGYGYTF
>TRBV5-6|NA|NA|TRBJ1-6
TGTGCCAGCAGCTTTCTTCAGGGTAACAGTTCACCCCTCCACTTT
CASSFLQGNSSPLHF
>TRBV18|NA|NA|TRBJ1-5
TGTGCCAGCTCACCCTCGGCGGACTATAATCAGCCCCAGCATTTT
CASSPSADYNQPQHF
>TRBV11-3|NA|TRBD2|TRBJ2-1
TGTGCCAGCAGCCTAAGCCCCCAATGGACTAGCGGGAGTGAACGGGATGAGCAGTTCTTC
CASSLSPQWTSGSERDEQFF
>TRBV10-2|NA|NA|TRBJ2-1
TGCGCCAGCAGTGAAGGGGGTGAGCAGTTCTTC
CASSEGGEQFF
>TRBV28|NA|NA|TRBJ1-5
TGTGCCAGCAGCTCTAGGGGGAGCAATCAGCCCCAGCATTTT
CASSSRGSNQPQHF
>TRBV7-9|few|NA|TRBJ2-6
TGTGCCAGCAGCCATACTACCTCTGGGGCCAACGTCCTGACTTTC
CASSHTTSGANVLTF
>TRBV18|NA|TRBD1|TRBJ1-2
TGTGCCAGCTCACACGGACAGGGGGAATACGGCTACACCTTC
CASSHGQGEYGYTF
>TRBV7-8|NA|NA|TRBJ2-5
TGTGCCAGCAGCTCCCGCGGGAAAGAGACCCAGTACTTC
CASSSRGKETQYF
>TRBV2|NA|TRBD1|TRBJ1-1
TGTGCCAGCAGTGTAATGGGACAGCTATCTGAAGCTTTCTTT
CASSVMGQLSEAFF
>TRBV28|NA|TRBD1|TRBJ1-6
TGTGCCAGCAAACCTGACAGGGGCGATAAAAGCTCCTATAATTCACCCCTCCACTTT
CASKPDRGDKSSYNSPLHF
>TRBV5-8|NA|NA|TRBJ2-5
TGTGCCAGCAGCTTGGGACAGAAAGAGACCCAGTACTTC
CASSLGQKETQYF
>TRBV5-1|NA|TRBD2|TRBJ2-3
TGCGCCAGCAGCCCGAAGTCTAGCGGGACAAGTGATACGCAGTATTTT
CASSPKSSGTSDTQYF
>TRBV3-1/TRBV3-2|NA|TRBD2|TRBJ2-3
TGTGCCAGCAGCCACGGGGGGTATCGCACAGATACGCAGTATTTT
CASSHGGYRTDTQYF
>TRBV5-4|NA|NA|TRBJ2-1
TGTGCCAGCAGCTTGGCGGGGGGCCACTACAATGAGCAGTTCTTC
CASSLAGGHYNEQFF
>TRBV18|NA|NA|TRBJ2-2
TGTGCCAGCTCACCGCAGAGGGCGAACACCGGGGAGCTGTTTTTT
CASSPQRANTGELFF
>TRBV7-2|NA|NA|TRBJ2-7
TGTGCCAGCAGCCATACGGGGACTTCAGGTCAATACGAGCAGTACTTC
CASSHTGTSGQYEQYF
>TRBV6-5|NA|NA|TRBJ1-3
TGTGCCAGCAGTCCCAGGGAGGGACGCACCATATATTTT
CASSPREGRTIYF
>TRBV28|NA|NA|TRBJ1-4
TGTGCCAGCAGTCCGGGCGGGGGGTCAAGTGGAAAACTGTTTTTT
CASSPGGGSSGKLFF
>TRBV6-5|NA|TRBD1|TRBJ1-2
TGTGCCAGCAGTAAGGACAGGGGGATTGGCTACACCTTC
CASSKDRGIGYTF
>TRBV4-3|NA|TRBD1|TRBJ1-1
TGCGCCAGCAGCCAAGGGACAGGGGCGAACACTGAAGCTTTCTTT
CASSQGTGANTEAFF
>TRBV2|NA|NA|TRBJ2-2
TGTGCCAGCGGAGGGGGCGGGAAGAACACCGGGGAGCTGTTTTTT
CASGGGGKNTGELFF
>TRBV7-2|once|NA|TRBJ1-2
TGTGCCAGCAGCCCAGTGGGGGGTGGCTACACCTTC
CASSPVGGGYTF
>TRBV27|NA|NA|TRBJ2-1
TGTGCCAGCAGTTTCGTCCTAGGCAATGAGCAGTTCTTC
CASSFVLGNEQFF
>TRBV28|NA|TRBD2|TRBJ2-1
TGTGCCAGCAGTGGAAGCGGGGGGGTCAATGAGCAGTTCTTC
CASSGSGGVNEQFF
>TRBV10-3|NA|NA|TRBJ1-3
TGTGCCATCAGTGAGGGGCAGGTTGCTGGAAACACCATATATTTT
CAISEGQVAGNTIYF
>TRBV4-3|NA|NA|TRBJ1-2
TGCGCCAGCAGCCAAGATTGGGGGGGAACGGGCTATGGCTACACCTTC
CASSQDWGGTGYGYTF
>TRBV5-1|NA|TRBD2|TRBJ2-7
TGCGCCAGCAGCCCCCGGACTAGCGGGACCTACGAGCAGTACTTC
CASSPRTSGTYEQYF
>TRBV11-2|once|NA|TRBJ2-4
TGTGCCAGCAGCTTACGAGAGGGAAACATTCAGTACTTC
CASSLREGNIQYF
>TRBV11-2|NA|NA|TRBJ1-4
TGTGCCAGCAGCTTCAAAGGGGCTGCTAGTATTGAAAAACTGTTTTTT
CASSFKGAASIEKLFF
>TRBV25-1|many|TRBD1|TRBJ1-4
TGTGCCAGCAGTGAAGGGGTGGACAGGGGGTATGGGGAAAAACTGTTTTTT
CASSEGVDRGYGEKLFF
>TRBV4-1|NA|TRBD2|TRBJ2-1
TGCGCCAGCAGCCAAGATAAGCTAGCGGGGGGGAACAATGAGCAGTTCTTC
CASSQDKLAGGNNEQFF
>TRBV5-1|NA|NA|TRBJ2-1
TGCGCCAGCAGCTTGGTGGGGGGGCCAGGGGAGCAGTTCTTC
CASSLVGGPGEQFF
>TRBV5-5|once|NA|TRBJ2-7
TGTGCCAGCAGCTCAACCCCGACTAGTAACGAGCAGTACTTC
CASSSTPTSNEQYF
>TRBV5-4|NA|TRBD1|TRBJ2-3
TGTGCCAGCAGCCGCCGGGACAGGGGGGGAAATACGCAGTATTTT
CASSRRDRGGNTQYF
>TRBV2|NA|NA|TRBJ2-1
TGTGCCAGCAGTGACCCCGAAGGCGGGTACAATGAGCAGTTCTTC
CASSDPEGGYNEQFF
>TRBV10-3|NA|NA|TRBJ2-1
TGTGCCATCAGTGGGCCTAGCCTCTACAATGAGCAGTTCTTC
CAISGPSLYNEQFF
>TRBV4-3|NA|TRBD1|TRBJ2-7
TGCGCCAGCAGCCGGGACAGGAACTACGAGCAGTACTTC
CASSRDRNYEQYF
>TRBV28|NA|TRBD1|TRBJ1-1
TGTGCCACCCACAGGGGTAACCTTCCCAACACTGAAGCTTTCTTT
CATHRGNLPNTEAFF